A single sample gave rise to the 18 T cell receptor beta chains below, sequenced in a study of naive and memory T cell subsets. The beta constant-region primer was an equimolar mix of two oligonucleotides covering TRBC1 and TRBC2. Nested alpha and beta constant-region primers with the SP2 primer drove four PCR rounds on ligated cDNA. One entry per CDR3 protein results from TCRdb running MiXCR on the UMI-ligation and nested PCR reads. In the table there are 120,000 or so distinct CDR3 sequences, roughly 36% of which are singletons. The specimen sequenced was central memory CD4+ T cells from blood. The receptors derive from a human donor in good health.

Only a few counts were recorded for this clonotype. J is TRBJ1-4 and V is TRBV7-8, with D tentatively TRBD1 (5 bases). The V gene's germline CDR1 is SGHVS and CDR2 FQNEAQ. The CDR3 is 13 residues long. V lost 4 bases, J lost 8 bases, and 11 bases lay in between. The CDR3 nucleotides read TGTGCCAGCAGCTCTACCAGGGACGAAAAACTGTTTTTT. Its translation: CASSSTRDEKLFF.

This clonotype showed up just a few times. The chain couples TRBV14 to TRBJ2-3, with TRBD2 matching 10 bases. Germline V gene data show CDR1 as SGHDN and CDR2 as FVKESK. The CDR3 totals 18 residues. V gave up 0 bases and J gave up 2 bases; unmatched junction bases: 8. In DNA, the CDR3 is TGTGCCAGCAGCCAAGATGTCGGAGCGGGAGGGGTCACAGATACGCAGTATTTT. It encodes CASSQDVGAGGVTDTQYF.

In its sample, this clonotype was seen a few times. The gene calls are TRBV6-2 or TRBV6-3 and TRBJ1-2; no firm D call. V lost 1 base and J 6 bases, leaving 6 bases between the germline ends. The CDR3 extends over 12 amino acids. The germline CDR1 and CDR2 sequences are MNHEY and SVGEGT. CDR3 sequence (DNA): TGTGCCAGCAGTTACTTAGGTGATGGCTACACCTTC. It codes for CASSYLGDGYTF.

The V and J genes are TRBV29-1 and TRBJ1-1; the D gene is possibly TRBD1 (5 bases). Germline V gene lookup returns CDR1 SQVTM and CDR2 ANQGSEA. This CDR3 is built from 13 residues. The V gene lost 7 bases and the J gene lost 4 bases, with 16 bases spanning the gap. CDR3 sequence (DNA): TGCAGCGCCGGTGGGGGGGTTTTCACTGAAGCTTTCTTT. Protein product: CSAGGGVFTEAFF.

This clonotype turned up a few times. The chain has TRBV29-1 and TRBJ1-2; TRBD1 matches at 10 bases. The germline gives CDR1 SQVTM, CDR2 ANQGSEA. J lost 5 bases, V lost 7 bases, and 7 bases had no gene match. The CDR3 has 13 amino acids. This CDR3 reads CSAWTGGEYGYTF. For the CDR3, the DNA is TGCAGCGCTTGGACAGGGGGTGAATATGGCTACACCTTC.

CDR3 nucleotide sequence: TGCAGTGCTGCAAAACTAGCGGGAGGGCCCTCCGAGCAGTACTTC. Translating gives CSAAKLAGGPSEQYF. The chain carries TRBV20-1 and TRBJ2-7; 13 bases line up with TRBD2. Losses at the gene ends were 5 bases for V and 6 bases for J; bases not matched to a gene: 10. The germline V gene has CDR1 DFQATT and CDR2 SNEGSKA (reference sequence). This CDR3 spans 15 amino acids.

J is TRBJ2-1 and V is TRBV11-3; perhaps TRBD1 as D (6 bases). There are 14 residues in the CDR3. V lost 3 bases to trimming and J lost 5 bases, with 11 bases between them. CDR1 SGHNT and CDR2 YENEEA come from the germline V gene. The CDR3 region has the DNA TGTGCCAGCAGCTTTGGGGGCCAGCACAATGAGCAGTTCTTC. This codes for CASSFGGQHNEQFF. Combining the CDR3 with reference TRBV11-3 and TRBJ2-1 gives the whole variable domain EAGVVQSPRYKIIEKKQPVAFWCNPISGHNTLYWYLQNLGQGPELLIRYENEEAVDDSQLPKDRFSAERLKGVDSTLKIQPAELGDSAVYLCASSFGGQHNEQFFGPGTRLTVL.

The CDR3 coding sequence is TGTGCCAGCAGTATCCGGGACGCCACTGAAGCTTTCTTT. Residues: CASSIRDATEAFF. V and J are TRBV12-3 or TRBV12-4 and TRBJ1-1, with D maybe TRBD1 (5 bases). The CDR3 loop spans 13 amino acids. V lost 5 bases, J lost 4 bases, and 11 bases lay in between.

This clonotype was detected a few times. V is TRBV30 and J is TRBJ2-3; the D is unclear. With 0 bases removed from V and 7 bases from J, the gap between germline ends came to 5 bases. Germline V CDR1 and CDR2: GTSNPN, SVGIG (reference sequence). The CDR3 loop spans 11 amino acids. DNA of the CDR3: TGTGCCTGGAGTGTACCCTATACGCAGTATTTT. Amino acids: CAWSVPYTQYF.

A few counts support this clonotype. The rearrangement uses TRBV20-1 and TRBJ2-1; TRBD2 aligns across 10 bases. Germline lookup yields CDR1 DFQATT and CDR2 SNEGSKA (reference sequence). CDR3 length equals 13 residues. The J segment lost 8 bases and the V segment lost 8 bases, leaving 9 bases of the junction unmatched. DNA for the CDR3: TGCAGTATCCAGCGGGAGGGCTTCTATGAGCAGTTCTTC. This translates into CSIQREGFYEQFF.

The CDR3: CASRLTGQFSYNEQFF. CDR3 nucleotides: TGTGCCAGCAGACTTACGGGACAGTTCTCCTACAATGAGCAGTTCTTC. V is TRBV28 and J is TRBJ2-1; 7 nucleotides match TRBD1. Trimming at V came to 6 bases and at J to 0 bases, leaving 8 bases not matched to a gene. The CDR3 extends over 16 amino acids. In germline, CDR1 is MDHEN, CDR2 SYDVKM.

This clonotype was observed once. The V and J genes are TRBV12-3 or TRBV12-4 and TRBJ1-4; 9 positions match TRBD1. J lost 3 bases, V lost 4 bases, and 9 bases had no gene match. The CDR3 sequence is 17 residues long. The CDR3 here is CASSSGTGFSANEKLFF. The CDR3 DNA sequence: TGTGCCAGCAGTTCCGGGACAGGGTTTTCGGCTAATGAAAAACTGTTTTTT.

In its sample, this clonotype was seen many times. This sequence joins TRBV20-1 and TRBJ2-7; D unresolved. V was shortened by 0 bases and J by 7 bases, with 19 bases between the two germline ends. Looked up from germline, CDR1 is DFQATT and CDR2 is SNEGSKA (reference sequence). The CDR3 length is 15 residues. CDR3 amino acids: CSARDSARQTQEQYF. In DNA form, the CDR3 reads TGCAGTGCTAGAGATTCTGCGAGGCAAACACAGGAGCAGTACTTC.

This clonotype was seen ten or more times. This chain joins TRBV19 and TRBJ2-1, with 9 positions matching TRBD1. V shed 5 bases and J 6 bases; nucleotides not matched to a gene: 14. In germline, CDR1 is LNHDA, CDR2 SQIVND (reference sequence). This CDR3 contains 17 residues. The CDR3 nucleotides read TGTGCCAGTAGTTCATACACAACCGGGACAGGGACCAATGAGCAGTTCTTC. The encoded protein is CASSSYTTGTGTNEQFF. Full variable domain (missing parts from reference TRBV19 and TRBJ2-1): DGGITQSPKYLFRKEGQNVTLSCEQNLNHDAMYWYRQDPGQGLRLIYYSQIVNDFQKGDIAEGYSVSREKKESFPLTVTSAQKNPTAFYLCASSSYTTGTGTNEQFFGPGTRLTVL.

The rearrangement links TRBV6-1 to TRBJ1-2; D is undetermined. From germline, CDR1 is MNHNS and CDR2 SASEGT. The V end lost 6 bases, the J end lost 2 bases, and 10 bases lay between the germline ends. This CDR3 region has 13 residues. The CDR3 sequence: CASRTHNNYGYTF. For the CDR3, the DNA is TGTGCCAGCAGGACACACAACAACTATGGCTACACCTTC.

The rearrangement joins TRBV6-1 to TRBJ1-1; a weak D match, TRBD1 (6 bases). The CDR3 length is 15 residues. Trimming removed 4 bases at V and 2 bases at J, with 14 bases between. Germline lookup yields CDR1 MNHNS and CDR2 SASEGT. As DNA, the CDR3 is TGTGCCAGCAGTGTCCAACAGGGTTCTAACACTGAAGCTTTCTTT. This encodes CASSVQQGSNTEAFF.

This chain connects TRBV19 to TRBJ2-7; 11 bases are a match to TRBD1. The trim removed 5 bases at V and 7 bases at J, leaving 10 bases unmatched. This CDR3 comprises 15 residues. Germline CDR1 LNHDA, CDR2 SQIVND (reference sequence). The DNA for the CDR3 is TGTGCCAGTAGTGCCCCCGGACAGGGGGCTGGTGAGCAGTACTTC. Protein: CASSAPGQGAGEQYF.

The chain couples TRBV28 to TRBJ2-2; possibly TRBD1 for D (6 bases). V lost 7 bases, J lost 7 bases, and 10 bases lay in between. The CDR3 covers 12 residues. Germline loops: CDR1 MDHEN, CDR2 SYDVKM. CDR3 sequence (DNA): TGTGCCAGCAAGACAGGAATCGGGGAGCTGTTTTTT. This codes for CASKTGIGELFF.